This T cell receptor (beta chain) was retrieved from a study of blood T cell repertoires in COVID-19. Overall study context: Samples taken during acute and convalescent COVID-19 were collected in the United States, Italy and Spain.

The V segment lost 3 bases and the J segment 5 bases; nucleotides outside the gene matches: 5. Germline CDR1 and CDR2: SGHNT and YYREEE (reference sequence). This CDR3 region has 14 residues. Per the original methods: Estimation of nucleated cell counts relied on the amplification of reference gene primers. The protocol was immunoSEQ multiplex PCR, while the TCRdb copy is restricted to in-frame clones and leaves out a portion. The V and J calls and clone size were taken over from that table, and D and trimming were inferred from the DNA. Of some 200,000 clones in the sample, around four fifths were seen once. Participant reports of clinical history set cohort assignment. Cohort 3 donors were reported recovered after two negative PCRs, clearance, or symptom resolution.

Material for sequencing was PBMCs or T cells enriched from blood (not recorded which). This clonotype originated in a man in his forties or fifties who had recovered from COVID-19. The genes are TRBV5-4 and TRBJ2-3; 8 bases agree with TRBD2. The CDR3 sequence is CASSSGTRGDTQYF. The CDR3 DNA sequence: TGTGCCAGCAGCTCCGGGACTAGAGGAGATACGCAGTATTTT.